This T cell receptor (beta chain) appears in the sequencing data of a study of T cells expressing NK-cell markers. One entry per CDR3 protein, without DNA, is what TCRdb gives after re-calling the 5' RACE reads. The sample includes approximately 380,000 distinct CDR3 sequences. CDR1 is SGHRS, CDR2 YFSETQ, per germline. This CDR3 has 17 residues. The rearrangement links TRBV5-1 to TRBJ2-1; lacking DNA, the TRBD2 call made by TCRdb goes unchecked. Sequences were obtained from blood T cells: a sorted CD56 or NKG2C T cell subset, CD4+ or CD8+ T cells, or bulk PBMC T cells (not recorded which). The sequence came from a man aged 18-69 years in good health. CDR3 sequence: CASSLGLAGGPGNEQFF.